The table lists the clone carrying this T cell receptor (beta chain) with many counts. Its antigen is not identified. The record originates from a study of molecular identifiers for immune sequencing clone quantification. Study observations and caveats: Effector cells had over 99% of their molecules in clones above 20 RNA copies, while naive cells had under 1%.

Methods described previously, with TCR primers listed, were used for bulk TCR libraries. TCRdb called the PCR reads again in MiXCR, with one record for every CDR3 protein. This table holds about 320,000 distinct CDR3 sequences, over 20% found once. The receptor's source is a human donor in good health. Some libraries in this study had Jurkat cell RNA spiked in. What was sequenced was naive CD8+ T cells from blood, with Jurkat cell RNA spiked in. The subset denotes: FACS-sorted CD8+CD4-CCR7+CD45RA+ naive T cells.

CDR3 region: CASSPTVLSGHQETQYF. CDR3 DNA sequence: TGTGCCAGCAGCCCCACCGTTTTATCAGGCCACCAAGAGACCCAGTACTTC. The chain combines TRBV4-2 with TRBJ2-5; no clear D. Trimming shortened V by 4 bases and J by 0 bases, and 18 bases separated the two germline ends. Germline assignment: CDR1 LGHNA and CDR2 YNFKEQ. The CDR3 is made up of 17 amino acids.